Sequencing of this TCR beta chain was carried out in a study of cytomegalovirus exposure and HLA in healthy donors. Trimming cost V 3 bases and J 3 bases, with 10 bases left between them. Germline V CDR1 and CDR2: LNHDA, SQIVND (reference sequence). The CDR3 covers 14 residues. The PCR made use of 60 Vbeta and 13 Jbeta primers. Clones were sequenced by immunoSEQ multiplex PCR, and TCRdb holds only the in-frame ones, with some missing. Among 97,000 or so clones listed, less than 85% were seen once. Findings and limits, study-wide: The authors enumerated 150 to 200 TCR beta chains as linked to cytomegalovirus. A later analysis reportedly found that, within productive TCRs, an Asian-associated ancestry cluster had fewer N-insertions than the mean observed across the approximately 670 donors. It was taken for granted in presence/absence analyses that sequencing depth across donors was roughly uniform.

Worth noting for this clone: Its antigen remains unknown.

The specimen sequenced was PBMCs. This chain joins TRBV19 and TRBJ2-3; D is uncertain. This clonotype originated in a man in his forties in good health and CMV-seronegative. The CDR3 sequence: CASSILVMTDTQYF. CDR3 DNA sequence: TGTGCCAGTAGTATCCTAGTCATGACAGATACGCAGTATTTT.